The present TCR beta chain was sequenced within a study of identical twins. The CDR3 spans 14 residues. The germline V gene has CDR1 SGHDT and CDR2 YYEEEE. V lost 1 base and J 4 bases, leaving 11 bases between the germline ends. Template switching added a universal primer site, and cDNA bore unique molecular identifiers. TCRdb redid the calling of the 5' RACE reads with MiXCR, one entry per CDR3 protein. This sample has some 460,000 distinct CDR3 sequences; approximately 14% occur once, and the top ten carry roughly 0.5%. Points from the study as a whole: It was possible that invariant MAIT and iNKT cells partly confounded the zero-insertion analyses.

In this sample, this clonotype turned up a few times. Its target is unknown. This same sample was also taken into another study, of yellow fever vaccine responses in identical twins.

The receptor was derived from a woman aged 18-30 years in good health. Sequenced material: CD4+ T cells sorted from blood. J is TRBJ2-5 and V is TRBV5-6, with D unresolved. CDR3 amino acids: CASSLRTLIETQYF. CDR3 DNA sequence: TGTGCCAGCAGCTTGCGGACCTTAATAGAGACCCAGTACTTC.